Below are 10 T cell receptor beta chains sequenced from a single sample in a study of human T cells and chemical hapten exposure. As to time point: patch test 1, 2 weeks after DPC sensitization. Described treatment: therapeutic diphenylcyclopropenone sensitization with weekly scalp DPC. Via MiXCR, TCRdb re-called the RACE reads, giving one row per CDR3 protein. The repertoire holds roughly 180,000 distinct CDR3 sequences, with approximately 20% as singletons. Material: whole blood, obtained in connection with sensitization to the hapten diphenylcyclopropenone (DPC). These receptors all come from a woman in her fifties or sixties with alopecia areata. Some clones in this sample may be carry-over from other donors' samples.

This clonotype has only a few counts. The chain couples TRBV29-1 to TRBJ2-2; D could derive from TRBD1 or TRBD2 (5 bases each). V dropped 7 bases and J dropped 0 bases, with 21 bases sitting between them. CDR1 is SQVTM and CDR2 is ANQGSEA in the germline V gene. This CDR3 is built from 17 residues. The CDR3 coding sequence is TGCAGCGCTGGGCGATGGGGGTCCCTCGCGAACACCGGGGAGCTGTTTTTT. It encodes CSAGRWGSLANTGELFF.

This clonotype was counted many times. The chain uses TRBV14 and TRBJ2-1; D might be TRBD2 (6 bases). Germline V gene lookup returns CDR1 SGHDN and CDR2 FVKESK. This CDR3 has 15 amino acids. V was trimmed by 6 bases and J by 4 bases, leaving 16 bases between them. CDR3 DNA sequence: TGTGCCAGCAGTCCTGGTAGCGGAGCTTACAATGAGCAGTTCTTC. Its translation is CASSPGSGAYNEQFF.

This clonotype was recorded a few times. The rearrangement joins TRBV7-8 to TRBJ1-2; 8 bases agree with TRBD1. The CDR3 has 13 residues. Germline CDR1 is SGHVS and CDR2 is FQNEAQ. J was trimmed by 6 bases and V by 5 bases; bases with no gene match: 5. In nucleotides, the CDR3 is TGTGCCAGCAGCCCCCGGACAGGGAATGGCTACACCTTC. This sequence encodes CASSPRTGNGYTF.

This chain connects TRBV29-1 to TRBJ1-1, with 7 bases lining up with TRBD1. Germline V gene sequence: CDR1 SQVTM, CDR2 ANQGSEA. The CDR3 is 13 residues long. After removal of 6 bases from V and 3 bases from J, the junction contained 7 bases not matched to a gene. The CDR3: CSVPKQGHTEAFF. The DNA for the CDR3 is TGCAGCGTCCCTAAACAGGGGCACACTGAAGCTTTCTTT.

The chain is built from TRBV20-1 and TRBJ2-7, with D tentatively TRBD1 (6 bases). This CDR3 region has 15 residues. Germline V gene sequence: CDR1 DFQATT, CDR2 SNEGSKA (reference sequence). V was cut by 6 bases and J by 1 base, with 19 bases left in between. The CDR3 DNA follows: TGCAGTGCCTACACGGGGACACCGAATTCCTACGAGCAGTACTTC. Translation gives CSAYTGTPNSYEQYF.

This chain connects TRBV29-1 to TRBJ1-1, with D perhaps matching TRBD1 (6 bases). Between the trimmed V and J ends, which lost 7 bases and 0 bases, there was a span of 12 bases. Germline CDR1 is SQVTM and CDR2 is ANQGSEA. The CDR3 is 13 residues long. CDR3 region: CSAIGQLNTEAFF. The CDR3 region has the DNA TGCAGCGCGATCGGACAGTTGAACACTGAAGCTTTCTTT.

This clonotype was found a few times. This chain uses TRBV7-3 with TRBJ1-1; D gene unclear. V lost 1 base, J lost 4 bases, and 13 bases lay in between. Germline-derived CDR1 and CDR2 are SGHTA and FQGTGA. CDR3 length: 15 residues. CDR3 sequence: CASSLNLGGRTEAFF. The CDR3, as DNA: TGTGCCAGCAGCTTAAATTTGGGAGGTCGCACTGAAGCTTTCTTT. Full variable domain (outside the CDR3, taken from reference TRBV7-3 and TRBJ1-1): GAGVSQTPSNKVTEKGKYVELRCDPISGHTALYWYRQSLGQGPEFLIYFQGTGAADDSGLPNDRFFAVRPEGSVSTLKIQRTERGDSAVYLCASSLNLGGRTEAFFGQGTRLTVV.

The chain carries TRBV20-1 and TRBJ2-1; D ambiguous. The CDR3 has 12 amino acids. Germline-derived CDR1 and CDR2 are DFQATT and SNEGSKA (reference sequence). V gave up 5 bases and J gave up 3 bases, with 8 bases separating them. CDR3 sequence: CSAPDGYNEQFF. The CDR3 nucleotides read TGCAGTGCTCCGGACGGCTACAATGAGCAGTTCTTC.

The sample holds a few counts of this clonotype. The chain combines TRBV15 with TRBJ2-2, with D maybe TRBD2 (5 bases). The germline gives CDR1 LNHNV, CDR2 YYDKDF (reference sequence). The CDR3 sequence is 14 residues long. V was shortened by 0 bases and J by 4 bases, with 6 bases between the two germline ends. CDR3 residues: CATSRDEGTGELFF. The CDR3, as DNA: TGTGCCACCAGCAGAGATGAGGGCACCGGGGAGCTGTTTTTT.

This clonotype has a count of ten or more. The chain is built from TRBV11-3 and TRBJ2-6, with unresolved D. V was cut by 4 bases and J by 0 bases, with 4 bases left in between. The CDR3 spans 14 residues. Germline V CDR1 and CDR2: SGHNT, YENEEA. DNA for the CDR3: TGTGCCAGCAGCTCATTCTCTGGGGCCAACGTCCTGACTTTC. Translating gives CASSSFSGANVLTF.